Sequencing of this TCR beta chain was carried out in a study of T cells after yellow fever vaccination. The study, taken as a whole, reports: One caveat is that FACS-sorted repertoires could contain abundant clonotypes contaminating from the bulk population. The secondary response showed a weaker magnitude and a faster peak, day 5 versus 15. The study re-detected most primary-vaccination clones after the booster (96% CD4, just over 85% CD8).

There are many counts of this clonotype. Antigen: not known. Using its own MiXCR run on the 5' RACE reads, TCRdb lists one record per CDR3 protein. In the table there are a few hundred thousand distinct CDR3 sequences, about 17% of which are singletons. Trimming pared 11 bases from V and 0 bases from J, leaving 13 bases between. This CDR3 has 13 residues. Looked up from germline, CDR1 is MNHNY and CDR2 is SVGAGI (reference sequence). This TCR came from a man between 18 and 29 years old who received the YFV17D yellow fever vaccine. The sequences come from PBMCs, collected before the yellow fever booster vaccination. The chain recombines TRBV6-6 with TRBJ1-1; tentatively, D is TRBD1 (6 bases). The CDR3 bases are TGTGCCGTGTTCAGGGGCATGAACACTGAAGCTTTCTTT. Its translation is CAVFRGMNTEAFF.